What follows are 5 T cell receptor beta chains derived from one specimen sequenced in a study of beta chain features in type 1 diabetes. Every isolated RNA sample was fully reverse transcribed, so sequencing captured expressed TCRB transcripts. Assay: immunoSEQ multiplex PCR; the TCRdb copy retains only in-frame clones and omits some. The sample includes hundreds of thousands of clones, 17% of them seen just once. Sequenced material: naive CD4+ T cells from blood. These receptors all stem from a woman between 18 and 30 years old in good health.

V and J are TRBV28 and TRBJ1-3; D is uncertain. This CDR3 region has 16 residues. Germline lookup yields CDR1 MDHEN and CDR2 SYDVKM. V was shortened by 2 bases and J by 0 bases, with 11 bases between the two germline ends. CDR3 sequence: CASSLPATSSGNTIYF. The CDR3 coding sequence is TGTGCCAGCAGTTTACCGGCCACGTCCTCTGGAAACACCATATATTTT.

This clone was recorded a few times. The chain employs TRBV7-9 and TRBJ1-1; D perhaps matches TRBD1 (5 bases). Per the germline V gene, CDR1 is SEHNR and CDR2 is FQNEAQ (reference sequence). The CDR3 spans 14 residues. Trimming left V 1 base short and J 3 bases short, with 9 bases between. The CDR3 coding sequence is TGTGCCAGCAGCTTAGTCCAGGGCTACACTGAAGCTTTCTTT. This translates into CASSLVQGYTEAFF.

This chain uses TRBV6-6 with TRBJ2-7; TRBD2 might be the D (5 bases). Germline V CDR1 and CDR2: MNHNY, SVGAGI (reference sequence). The CDR3 spans 14 residues. V gave up 0 bases and J gave up 3 bases, with 9 bases separating them. CDR3 loop: CASSYSSVGYEQYF. The CDR3 DNA sequence: TGTGCCAGCAGTTACTCTAGCGTAGGCTACGAGCAGTACTTC.

The gene calls are TRBV6-6 and TRBJ2-7, with 9 bases matching TRBD2. The CDR3 sequence is 12 residues long. V shed 7 bases, J shed 5 bases, and the junction held 3 bases outside the gene matches. CDR1 and CDR2 from the germline V gene are MNHNY and SVGAGI (reference sequence). The CDR3 nucleotides read TGTGCCAGCACGGGACTAGCCAACGAGCAGTACTTC. It encodes CASTGLANEQYF.

This clone has only a few counts. The DNA is left out, because the CDR3 cannot be placed on it with certainty; the CDR3 is given as TCRdb lists it. The gene calls are TRBV21-1 and TRBJ2-7; the table's D gene call, TRBD2, was not cross checked with the DNA. TRBV21-1 is classified as a pseudogene. The CDR3 is 19 amino acids in total, end residues counted. The CDR3 loop is CASSKGGGTPLRYQCEQYF.